One and the same sample provided the 10 T cell receptor beta chains below, sequenced in a study of PD-1 blockade in classical Hodgkin lymphoma. Data came from immunoSEQ multiplex PCR; TCRdb stores just in-frame clones and leaves some out. The sample includes approximately 60,000 clones, about nine tenths seen only once; the top ten take around 13%. In every patient, relapse followed autologous stem cell transplantation, while exposure to brentuximab vedotin differed. Here the sequenced sample was peripheral blood mononuclear cells (PBMCs), taken at baseline. Every receptor here comes from a human donor with classical Hodgkin lymphoma.

In this sample, this clone turned up a few times. The J gene is TRBJ2-3, the V gene TRBV2; maybe TRBD1 (6 bases). Trimming took 3 bases from V and 2 from J, leaving 12 bases between them. Germline CDR1 SNHLY, CDR2 FYNNEI. This CDR3 has 15 amino acids. The CDR3 coding sequence is TGTGCCAGCAGTGACGTGGGGGCGTACACAGATACGCAGTATTTT. Translating gives CASSDVGAYTDTQYF.

The CDR3 reads CASSPGLAGGRELFF. The CDR3 DNA follows: TGTGCCAGCAGTCCCGGACTAGCGGGGGGGCGGGAGCTGTTTTTT. The V gene is TRBV27, the J gene TRBJ2-2, with 15 bases fitting TRBD2. V gave up 5 bases and J gave up 9 bases; unmatched junction bases: 4. Germline V gives CDR1 MNHEY, CDR2 SMNVEV (reference sequence). The CDR3 is 15 residues long.

The CDR3 DNA sequence: TGCAGCGTTGAAGGATTATATACCGGGACAGGGAAGGGAGAGCAGTACTTC. This translates into CSVEGLYTGTGKGEQYF. The chain employs TRBV29-1 and TRBJ2-7; 9 positions match TRBD1. This CDR3 spans 17 amino acids. J was trimmed by 7 bases and V by 1 base; bases with no gene match: 17. Per germline, CDR1 SQVTM and CDR2 ANQGSEA.

This clone was observed a handful of times. The chain recombines TRBV30 with TRBJ1-5; D ambiguous. The CDR3 covers 13 residues. Per the germline V gene, CDR1 is GTSNPN and CDR2 is SVGIG (reference sequence). V was trimmed by 3 bases and J by 2 bases, leaving 8 bases between them. In nucleotides, the CDR3 is TGTGCCTGGAGGGGAGTCGGCAATCAGCCCCAGCATTTT. Its translation is CAWRGVGNQPQHF.

The CDR3, as DNA: TGTGCCAGTAGTGTGAAAAGCAATCAGCCCCAGCATTTT. This translates into CASSVKSNQPQHF. V is TRBV19 and J is TRBJ1-5; no firm D call. V lost 5 bases and J lost 1, with 6 bases in between. CDR1 is LNHDA and CDR2 is SQIVND in the germline V gene (reference sequence). The CDR3 has 13 residues.

The chain combines TRBV6-6 with TRBJ1-5; possible D gene TRBD1, 6 bases. Germline V CDR1 and CDR2: MNHNY, SVGAGI (reference sequence). Trimming cost V 5 bases and J 3 bases, with 8 bases left between them. This CDR3 has 13 amino acids. The DNA of the CDR3 is TGTGCCAGCAGTCGGACAGTCAATCAGCCCCAGCATTTT. This sequence encodes CASSRTVNQPQHF.

This clone was observed a single time. The genes are TRBV4-3 and TRBJ1-4, with no clear D. Germline assignment: CDR1 LGHNA and CDR2 YSLEER. CDR3 length: 14 amino acids. The ends were cut back, 1 base at V and 10 bases at J, with 13 bases in the middle. CDR3 residues: CASSQGGLNGKLFF. The CDR3 DNA follows: TGCGCCAGCAGCCAAGGTGGGCTGAACGGAAAACTGTTTTTT.

The rearrangement uses TRBV20-1 and TRBJ2-5; D is unresolved. V lost 7 bases, J lost 4 bases, and 10 bases lay in between. This CDR3 region has 11 residues. CDR1 is DFQATT, CDR2 SNEGSKA, per germline (reference sequence). This CDR3 reads CSVSLPETQYF. The DNA for the CDR3 is TGCAGTGTCTCGTTGCCAGAGACCCAGTACTTC.

The rearrangement joins TRBV11-2 to TRBJ1-1; D unclear. The CDR3 totals 13 residues. Trimming removed 1 base from V and 1 base from J, with 4 bases in between. The germline CDR1 and CDR2 sequences are SGHAT and FQNNGV. This chain's CDR3 is CASSLATNTEAFF. CDR3 in DNA: TGTGCCAGCAGCTTAGCGACGAACACTGAAGCTTTCTTT.

The V and J genes are TRBV10-3 and TRBJ1-5; D is ambiguous. CDR1 ENHRY and CDR2 SYGVKD come from the germline V gene. This CDR3 is 12 amino acids long. The germline V and J ends were trimmed by 2 bases and 10 bases, with 9 bases remaining between them. The CDR3 is CAISESQHPQHF. The CDR3 region has the DNA TGTGCCATCAGTGAGAGTCAGCATCCCCAGCATTTT.